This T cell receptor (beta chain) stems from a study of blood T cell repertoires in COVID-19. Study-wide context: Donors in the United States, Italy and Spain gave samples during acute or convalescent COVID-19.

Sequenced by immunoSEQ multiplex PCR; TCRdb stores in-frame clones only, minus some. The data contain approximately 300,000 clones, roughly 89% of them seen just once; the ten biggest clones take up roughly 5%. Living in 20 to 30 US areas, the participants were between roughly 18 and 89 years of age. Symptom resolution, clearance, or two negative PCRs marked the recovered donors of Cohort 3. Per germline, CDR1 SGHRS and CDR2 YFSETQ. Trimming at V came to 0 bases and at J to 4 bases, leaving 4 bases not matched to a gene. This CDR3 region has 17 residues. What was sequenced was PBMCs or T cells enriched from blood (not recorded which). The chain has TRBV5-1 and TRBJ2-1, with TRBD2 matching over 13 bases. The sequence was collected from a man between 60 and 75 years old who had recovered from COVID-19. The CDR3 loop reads CASSLGTSGRGYNEQFF. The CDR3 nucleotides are TGCGCCAGCAGCTTGGGGACTAGCGGGAGAGGTTACAATGAGCAGTTCTTC.